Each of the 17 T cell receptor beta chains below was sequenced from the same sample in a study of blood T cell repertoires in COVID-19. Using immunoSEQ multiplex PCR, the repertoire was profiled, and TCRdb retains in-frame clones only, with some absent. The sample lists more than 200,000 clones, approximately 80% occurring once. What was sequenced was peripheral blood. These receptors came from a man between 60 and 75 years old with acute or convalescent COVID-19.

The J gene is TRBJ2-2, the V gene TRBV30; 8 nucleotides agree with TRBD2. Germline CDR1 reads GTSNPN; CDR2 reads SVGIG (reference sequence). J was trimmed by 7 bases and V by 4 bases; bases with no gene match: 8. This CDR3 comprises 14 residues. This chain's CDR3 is CAWNSAGGGGELFF. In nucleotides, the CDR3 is TGTGCCTGGAACTCCGCGGGGGGCGGCGGGGAGCTGTTTTTT.

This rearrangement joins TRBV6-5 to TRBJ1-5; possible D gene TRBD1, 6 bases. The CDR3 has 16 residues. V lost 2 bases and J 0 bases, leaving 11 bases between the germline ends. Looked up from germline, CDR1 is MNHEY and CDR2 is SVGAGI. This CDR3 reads CASSYRRTDSNQPQHF. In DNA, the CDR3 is TGTGCCAGCAGTTACCGCCGGACAGATAGCAATCAGCCCCAGCATTTT.

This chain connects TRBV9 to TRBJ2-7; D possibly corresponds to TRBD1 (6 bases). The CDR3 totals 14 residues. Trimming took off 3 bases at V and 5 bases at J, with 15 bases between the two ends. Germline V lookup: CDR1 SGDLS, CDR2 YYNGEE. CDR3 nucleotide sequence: TGTGCCAGCAGCGCGCACGACACAGGGAACGAGCAGTACTTC. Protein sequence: CASSAHDTGNEQYF.

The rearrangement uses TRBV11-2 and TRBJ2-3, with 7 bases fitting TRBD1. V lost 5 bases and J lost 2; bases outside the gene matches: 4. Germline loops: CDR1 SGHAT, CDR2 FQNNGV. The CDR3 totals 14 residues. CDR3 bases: TGTGCCAGCAGCAGGACAGGAGACACAGATACGCAGTATTTT. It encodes CASSRTGDTDTQYF.

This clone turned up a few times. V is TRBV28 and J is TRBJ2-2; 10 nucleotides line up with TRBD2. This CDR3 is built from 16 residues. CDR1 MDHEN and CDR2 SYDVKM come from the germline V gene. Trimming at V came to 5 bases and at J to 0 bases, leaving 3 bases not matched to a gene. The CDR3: CASSLTSGANTGELFF. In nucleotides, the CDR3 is TGTGCCAGCAGTCTAACTAGCGGGGCGAACACCGGGGAGCTGTTTTTT.

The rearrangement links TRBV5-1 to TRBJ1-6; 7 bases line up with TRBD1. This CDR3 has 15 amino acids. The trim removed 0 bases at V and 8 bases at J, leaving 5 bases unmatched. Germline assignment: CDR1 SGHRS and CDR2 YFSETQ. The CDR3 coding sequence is TGCGCCAGCAGCTTGGCGACAGGGTCGGATTCACCCCTCCACTTT. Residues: CASSLATGSDSPLHF.

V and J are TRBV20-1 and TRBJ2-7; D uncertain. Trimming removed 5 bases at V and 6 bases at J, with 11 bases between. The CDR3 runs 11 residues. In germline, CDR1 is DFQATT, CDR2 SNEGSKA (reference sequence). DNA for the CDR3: TGCAGTGCTCCTTTGTTATCCGAGCAGTACTTC. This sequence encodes CSAPLLSEQYF.

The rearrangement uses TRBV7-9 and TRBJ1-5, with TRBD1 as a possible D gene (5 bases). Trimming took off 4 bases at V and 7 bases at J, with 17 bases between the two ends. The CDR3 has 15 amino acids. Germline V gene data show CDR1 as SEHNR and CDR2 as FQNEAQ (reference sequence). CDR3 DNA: TGTGCCAGCAGCTCCTCCAGGGTAGTGGGACAGCCCCAGCATTTT. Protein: CASSSSRVVGQPQHF.

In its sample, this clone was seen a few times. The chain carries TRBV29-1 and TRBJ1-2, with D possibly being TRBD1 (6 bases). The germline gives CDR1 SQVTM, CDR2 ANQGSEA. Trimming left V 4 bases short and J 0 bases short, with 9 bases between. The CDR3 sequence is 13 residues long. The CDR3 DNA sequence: TGCAGCGTTGCGTCAGGGGCTAACTATGGCTACACCTTC. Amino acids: CSVASGANYGYTF.

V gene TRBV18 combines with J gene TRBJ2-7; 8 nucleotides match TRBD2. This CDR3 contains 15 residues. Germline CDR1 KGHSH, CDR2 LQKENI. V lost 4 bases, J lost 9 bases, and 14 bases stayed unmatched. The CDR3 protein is CASSRTEGLAKGQYF. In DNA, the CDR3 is TGTGCCAGCTCACGAACAGAAGGACTAGCTAAGGGGCAGTACTTC.

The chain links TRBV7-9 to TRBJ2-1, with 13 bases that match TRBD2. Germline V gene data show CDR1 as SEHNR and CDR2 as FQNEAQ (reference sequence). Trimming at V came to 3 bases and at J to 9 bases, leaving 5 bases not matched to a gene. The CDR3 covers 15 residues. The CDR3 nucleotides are TGTGCCAGCAGCTTCGGACTAGCGGGAGCTGTTGAGCAGTTCTTC. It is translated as CASSFGLAGAVEQFF.

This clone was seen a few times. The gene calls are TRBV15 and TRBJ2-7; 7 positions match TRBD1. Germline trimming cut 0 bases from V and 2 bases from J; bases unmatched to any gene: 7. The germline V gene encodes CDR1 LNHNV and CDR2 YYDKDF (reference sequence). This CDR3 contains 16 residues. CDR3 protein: CATSRELPGQPYEQYF. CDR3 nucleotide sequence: TGTGCCACCAGCAGAGAGCTGCCGGGACAGCCCTACGAGCAGTACTTC.

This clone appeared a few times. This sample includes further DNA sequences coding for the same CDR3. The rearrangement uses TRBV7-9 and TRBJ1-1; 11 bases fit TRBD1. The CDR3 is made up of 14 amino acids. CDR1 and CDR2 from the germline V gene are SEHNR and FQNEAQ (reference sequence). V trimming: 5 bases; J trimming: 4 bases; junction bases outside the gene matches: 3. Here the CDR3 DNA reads TGTGCCAGCAGCCGGACAGGGGGCGGCACTGAAGCTTTCTTT. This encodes CASSRTGGGTEAFF.

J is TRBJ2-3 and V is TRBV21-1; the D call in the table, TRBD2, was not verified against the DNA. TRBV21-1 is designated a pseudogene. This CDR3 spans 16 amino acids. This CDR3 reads CASSPPLLTGEDTQYF. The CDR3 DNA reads TGTGCCAGCAGCCCCCCCCTACTAACGGGGGAAGATACGCAGTATTTT.

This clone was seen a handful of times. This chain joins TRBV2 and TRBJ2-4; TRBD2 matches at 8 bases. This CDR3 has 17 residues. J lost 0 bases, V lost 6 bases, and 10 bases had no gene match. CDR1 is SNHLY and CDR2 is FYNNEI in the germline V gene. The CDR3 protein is CASREPIAGIAKNIQYF. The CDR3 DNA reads TGTGCCAGCAGGGAACCCATAGCGGGGATAGCCAAAAACATTCAGTACTTC.

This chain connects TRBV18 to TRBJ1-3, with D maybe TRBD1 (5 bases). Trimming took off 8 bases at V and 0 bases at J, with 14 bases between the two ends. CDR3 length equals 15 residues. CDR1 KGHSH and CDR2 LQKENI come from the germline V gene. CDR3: CASAPTAYSGNTIYF. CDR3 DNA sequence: TGTGCCAGCGCTCCGACAGCTTACTCTGGAAACACCATATATTTT.

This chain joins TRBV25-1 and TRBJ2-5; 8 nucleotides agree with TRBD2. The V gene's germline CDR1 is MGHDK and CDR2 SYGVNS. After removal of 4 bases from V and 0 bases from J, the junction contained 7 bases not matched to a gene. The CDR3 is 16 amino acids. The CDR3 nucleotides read TGTGCCAGCAGTGTGGGTAGCGGGACGTACCAAGAGACCCAGTACTTC. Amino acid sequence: CASSVGSGTYQETQYF.